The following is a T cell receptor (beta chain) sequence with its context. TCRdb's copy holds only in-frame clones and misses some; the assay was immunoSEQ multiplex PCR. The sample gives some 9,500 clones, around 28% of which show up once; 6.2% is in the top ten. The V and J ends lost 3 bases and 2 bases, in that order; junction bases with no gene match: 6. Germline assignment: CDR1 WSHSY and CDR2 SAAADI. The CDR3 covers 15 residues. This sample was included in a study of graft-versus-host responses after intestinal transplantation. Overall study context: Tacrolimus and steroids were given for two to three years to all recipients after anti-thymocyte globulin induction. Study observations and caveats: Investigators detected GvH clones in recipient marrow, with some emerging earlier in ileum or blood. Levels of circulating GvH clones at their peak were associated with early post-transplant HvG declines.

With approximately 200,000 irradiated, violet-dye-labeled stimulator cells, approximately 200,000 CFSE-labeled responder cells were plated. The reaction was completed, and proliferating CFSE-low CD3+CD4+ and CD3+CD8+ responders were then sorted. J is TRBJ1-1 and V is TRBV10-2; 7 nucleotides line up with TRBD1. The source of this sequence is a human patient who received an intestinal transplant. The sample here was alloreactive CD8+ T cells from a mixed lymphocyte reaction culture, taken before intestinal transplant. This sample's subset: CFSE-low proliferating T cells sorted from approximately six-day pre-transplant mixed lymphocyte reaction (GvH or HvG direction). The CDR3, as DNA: TGCGCCAGCAGTGACCCCCAGGGGGGTAACACTGAAGCTTTCTTT. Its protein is CASSDPQGGNTEAFF.